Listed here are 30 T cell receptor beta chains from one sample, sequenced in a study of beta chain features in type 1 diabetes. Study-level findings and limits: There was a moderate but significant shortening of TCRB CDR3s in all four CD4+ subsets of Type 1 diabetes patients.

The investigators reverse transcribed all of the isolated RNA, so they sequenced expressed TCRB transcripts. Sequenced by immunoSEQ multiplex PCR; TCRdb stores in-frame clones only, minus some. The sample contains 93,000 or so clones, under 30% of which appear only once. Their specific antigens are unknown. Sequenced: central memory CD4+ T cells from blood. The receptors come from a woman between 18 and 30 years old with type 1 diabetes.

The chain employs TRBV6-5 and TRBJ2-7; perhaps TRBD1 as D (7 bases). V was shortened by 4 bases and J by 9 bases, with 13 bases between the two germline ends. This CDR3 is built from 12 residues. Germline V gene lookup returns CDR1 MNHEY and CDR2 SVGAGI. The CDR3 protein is CASSFGQEGQYV. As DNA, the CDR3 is TGTGCCAGCAGTTTCGGACAGGAGGGGCAGTACGTC.

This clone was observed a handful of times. CDR3 coding DNA: TGTGCTAGTGGTTTGGGACTAGCGGGAGGGGATGAGCAGTTCTTC. It specifies CASGLGLAGGDEQFF. The V gene is TRBV12-5, the J gene TRBJ2-1, with 14 bases aligning to TRBD2. The length of the CDR3 is 15 residues. CDR1 LGHNT and CDR2 FRNRAP come from the germline V gene. The V segment lost 1 base and the J segment 8 bases; nucleotides outside the gene matches: 1.

CDR3 nucleotides: TGTGCCAGCAGCAGAGGACAGGGGCTGGAGGGCACAGATACGCAGTATTTT. It yields the protein CASSRGQGLEGTDTQYF. The rearrangement links TRBV13 to TRBJ2-3, with TRBD1 matching over 9 bases. Losses at the gene ends were 5 bases for V and 1 base for J; bases not matched to a gene: 10. Germline CDR1 reads PRHDT; CDR2 reads FYEKMQ (reference sequence). The CDR3 is 17 amino acids.

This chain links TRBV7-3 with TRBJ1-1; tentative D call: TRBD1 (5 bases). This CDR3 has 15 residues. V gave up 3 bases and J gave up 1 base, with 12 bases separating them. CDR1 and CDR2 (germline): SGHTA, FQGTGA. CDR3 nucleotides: TGTGCCAGCAGCTTCGGGTCGGGGGAGAACACTGAAGCTTTCTTT. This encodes CASSFGSGENTEAFF.

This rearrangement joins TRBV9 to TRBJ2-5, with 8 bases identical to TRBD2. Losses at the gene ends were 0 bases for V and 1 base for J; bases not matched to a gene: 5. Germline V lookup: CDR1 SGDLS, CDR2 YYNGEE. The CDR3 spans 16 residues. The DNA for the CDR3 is TGTGCCAGCAGCGTAGCAGCGGGAGTCATCCAAGAGACCCAGTACTTC. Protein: CASSVAAGVIQETQYF.

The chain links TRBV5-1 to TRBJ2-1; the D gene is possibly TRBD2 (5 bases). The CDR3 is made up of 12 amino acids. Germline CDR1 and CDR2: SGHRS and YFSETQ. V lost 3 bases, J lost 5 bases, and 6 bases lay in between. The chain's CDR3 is CASSSGDNEQFF. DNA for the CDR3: TGCGCCAGCAGCTCCGGGGACAATGAGCAGTTCTTC.

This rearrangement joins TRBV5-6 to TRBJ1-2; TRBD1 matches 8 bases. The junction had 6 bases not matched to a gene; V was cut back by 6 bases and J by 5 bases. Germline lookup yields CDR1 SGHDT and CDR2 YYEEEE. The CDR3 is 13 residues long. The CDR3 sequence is CASNTGGGYGYTF. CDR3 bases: TGTGCCAGCAACACAGGGGGAGGATATGGCTACACCTTC. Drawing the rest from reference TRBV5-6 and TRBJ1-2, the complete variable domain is DAGVTQSPTHLIKTRGQQVTLRCSPKSGHDTVSWYQQALGQGPQFIFQYYEEEERQRGNFPDRFSGHQFPNYSSELNVNALLLGDSALYLCASNTGGGYGYTFGSGTRLTVV.

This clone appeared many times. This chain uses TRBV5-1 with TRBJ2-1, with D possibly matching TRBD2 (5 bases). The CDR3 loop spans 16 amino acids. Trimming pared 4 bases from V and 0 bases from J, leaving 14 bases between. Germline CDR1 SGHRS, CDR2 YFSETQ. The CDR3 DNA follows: TGCGCCAGCAGCCCTGAGGGCAGCTTCTCCTACAATGAGCAGTTCTTC. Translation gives CASSPEGSFSYNEQFF.

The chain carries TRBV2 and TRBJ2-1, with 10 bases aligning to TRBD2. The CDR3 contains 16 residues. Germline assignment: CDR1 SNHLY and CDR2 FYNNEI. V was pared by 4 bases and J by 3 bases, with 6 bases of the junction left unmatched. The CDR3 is CASSVLSGRRYNEQFF. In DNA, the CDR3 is TGTGCCAGCAGTGTACTTAGCGGGAGGCGCTACAATGAGCAGTTCTTC.

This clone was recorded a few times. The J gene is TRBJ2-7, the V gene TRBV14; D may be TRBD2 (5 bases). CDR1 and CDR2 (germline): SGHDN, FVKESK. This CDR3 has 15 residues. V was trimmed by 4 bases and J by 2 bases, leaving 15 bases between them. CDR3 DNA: TGTGCCAGCAGCCCCCCGGGAACCGGGGCCTACGAGCAGTACTTC. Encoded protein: CASSPPGTGAYEQYF. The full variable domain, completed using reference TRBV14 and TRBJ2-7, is EAGVTQFPSHSVIEKGQTVTLRCDPISGHDNLYWYRRVMGKEIKFLLHFVKESKQDESGMPNNRFLAERTGGTYSTLKVQPAELEDSGVYFCASSPPGTGAYEQYFGPGTRLTVT.

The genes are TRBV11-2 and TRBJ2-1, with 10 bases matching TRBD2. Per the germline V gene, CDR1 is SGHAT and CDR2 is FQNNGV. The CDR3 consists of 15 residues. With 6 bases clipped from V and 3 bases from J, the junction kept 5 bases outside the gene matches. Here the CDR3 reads CASSGAGGYYNEQFF. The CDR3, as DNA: TGTGCCAGCAGTGGAGCGGGAGGGTACTACAATGAGCAGTTCTTC.

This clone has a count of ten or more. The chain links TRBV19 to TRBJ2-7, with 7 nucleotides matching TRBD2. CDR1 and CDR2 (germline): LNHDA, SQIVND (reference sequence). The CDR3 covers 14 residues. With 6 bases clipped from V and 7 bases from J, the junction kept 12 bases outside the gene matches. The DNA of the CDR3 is TGTGCCAGTAGGAGACTAGCCCCCGAAGGGGAGCAGTACTTC. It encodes CASRRLAPEGEQYF.

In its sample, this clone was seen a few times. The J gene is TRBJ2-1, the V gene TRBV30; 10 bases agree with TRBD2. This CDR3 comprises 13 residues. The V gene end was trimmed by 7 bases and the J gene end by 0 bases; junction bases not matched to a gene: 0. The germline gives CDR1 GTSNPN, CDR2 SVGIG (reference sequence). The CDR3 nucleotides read TGTGCCTCTAGCGGGAGCTCCTACAATGAGCAGTTCTTC. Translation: CASSGSSYNEQFF. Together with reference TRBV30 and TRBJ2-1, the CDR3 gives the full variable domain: SQTIHQWPATLVQPVGSPLSLECTVEGTSNPNLYWYRQAAGRGLQLLFYSVGIGQISSEVPQNLSASRPQDRQFILSSKKLLLSDSGFYLCASSGSSYNEQFFGPGTRLTVL.

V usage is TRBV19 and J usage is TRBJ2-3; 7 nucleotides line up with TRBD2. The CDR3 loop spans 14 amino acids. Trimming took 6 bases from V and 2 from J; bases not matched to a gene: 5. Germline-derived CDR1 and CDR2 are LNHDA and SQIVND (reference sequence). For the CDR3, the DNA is TGTGCCAGTAGCACCGGGAGGTCCACAGATACGCAGTATTTT. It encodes CASSTGRSTDTQYF. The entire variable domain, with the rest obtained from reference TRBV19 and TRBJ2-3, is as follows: DGGITQSPKYLFRKEGQNVTLSCEQNLNHDAMYWYRQDPGQGLRLIYYSQIVNDFQKGDIAEGYSVSREKKESFPLTVTSAQKNPTAFYLCASSTGRSTDTQYFGPGTRLTVL.

The CDR3, as DNA: TGTGCCAGTAGTCCTCGACGGACGGGGAGCTCCTACAATGAGCAGTTCTTC. Translating gives CASSPRRTGSSYNEQFF. The chain uses TRBV19 and TRBJ2-1; a possible D gene is TRBD2 (5 bases). This CDR3 has 17 residues. Germline CDR1 and CDR2: LNHDA and SQIVND (reference sequence). V was shortened by 5 bases and J by 0 bases, with 17 bases between the two germline ends.

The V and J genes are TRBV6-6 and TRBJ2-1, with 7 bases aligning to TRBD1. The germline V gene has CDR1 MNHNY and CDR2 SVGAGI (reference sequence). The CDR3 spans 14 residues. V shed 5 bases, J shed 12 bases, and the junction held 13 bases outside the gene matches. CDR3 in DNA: TGTGCCAGCAGTCAGGGGTCGTTGGGGACAGCGCAGTTCTTC. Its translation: CASSQGSLGTAQFF.

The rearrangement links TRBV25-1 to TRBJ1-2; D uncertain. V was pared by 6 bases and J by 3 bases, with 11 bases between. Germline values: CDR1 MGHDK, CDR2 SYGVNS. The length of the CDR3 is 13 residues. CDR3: CASSEALHYGYTF. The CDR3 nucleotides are TGTGCCAGCAGCGAGGCACTTCACTATGGCTACACCTTC.

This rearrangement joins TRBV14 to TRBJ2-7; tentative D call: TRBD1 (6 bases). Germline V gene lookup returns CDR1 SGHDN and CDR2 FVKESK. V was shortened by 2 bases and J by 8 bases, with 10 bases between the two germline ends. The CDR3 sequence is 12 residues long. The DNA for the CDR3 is TGTGCCAGCAGCCAACCCCAGGGGAAGCAGTACTTC. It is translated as CASSQPQGKQYF.

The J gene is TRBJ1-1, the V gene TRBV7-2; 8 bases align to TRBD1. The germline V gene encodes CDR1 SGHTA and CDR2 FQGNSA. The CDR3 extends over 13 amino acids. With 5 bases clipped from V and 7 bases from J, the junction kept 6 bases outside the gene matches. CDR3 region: CASSLGQGLEAFF. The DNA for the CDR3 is TGTGCCAGCAGCCTAGGACAGGGTCTTGAAGCTTTCTTT.

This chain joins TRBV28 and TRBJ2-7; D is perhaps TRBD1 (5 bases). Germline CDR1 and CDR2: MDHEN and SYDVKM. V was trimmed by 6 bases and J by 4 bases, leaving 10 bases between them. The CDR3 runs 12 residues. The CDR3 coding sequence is TGTGCCAGCAGCCAGGGAATTTACGAGCAGTACTTC. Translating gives CASSQGIYEQYF.

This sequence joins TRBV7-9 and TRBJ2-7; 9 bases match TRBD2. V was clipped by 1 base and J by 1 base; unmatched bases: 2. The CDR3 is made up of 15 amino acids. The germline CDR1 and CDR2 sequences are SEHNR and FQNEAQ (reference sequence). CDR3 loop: CASSLVSGRSYEQYF. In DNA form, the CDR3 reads TGTGCCAGCAGCTTAGTCAGCGGGAGGTCCTACGAGCAGTACTTC.

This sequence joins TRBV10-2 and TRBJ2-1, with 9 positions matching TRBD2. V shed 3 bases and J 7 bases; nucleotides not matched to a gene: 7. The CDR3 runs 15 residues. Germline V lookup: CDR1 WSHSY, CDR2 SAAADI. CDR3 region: CASSERLAGRNEQFF. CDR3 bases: TGCGCCAGCAGTGAAAGGCTAGCGGGGAGGAATGAGCAGTTCTTC.

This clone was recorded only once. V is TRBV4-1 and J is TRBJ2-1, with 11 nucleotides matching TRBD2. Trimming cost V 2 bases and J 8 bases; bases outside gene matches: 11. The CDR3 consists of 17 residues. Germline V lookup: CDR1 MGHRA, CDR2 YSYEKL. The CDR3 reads CASSQILGTSGLDEQFF. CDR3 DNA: TGCGCCAGCAGCCAAATCCTCGGGACTAGCGGTCTGGATGAGCAGTTCTTC.

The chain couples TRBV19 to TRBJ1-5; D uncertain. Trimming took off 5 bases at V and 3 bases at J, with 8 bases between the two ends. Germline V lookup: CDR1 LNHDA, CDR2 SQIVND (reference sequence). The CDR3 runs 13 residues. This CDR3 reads CASSPYFNQPQHF. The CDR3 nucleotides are TGTGCCAGTAGTCCTTATTTCAATCAGCCCCAGCATTTT.

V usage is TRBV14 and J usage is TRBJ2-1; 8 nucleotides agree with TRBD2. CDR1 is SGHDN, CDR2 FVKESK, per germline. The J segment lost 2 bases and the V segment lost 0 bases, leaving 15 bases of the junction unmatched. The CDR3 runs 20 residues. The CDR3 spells CASSQDRGTSGPTAYNEQFF. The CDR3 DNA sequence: TGTGCCAGCAGCCAAGATCGAGGAACTAGCGGCCCCACGGCCTACAATGAGCAGTTCTTC.

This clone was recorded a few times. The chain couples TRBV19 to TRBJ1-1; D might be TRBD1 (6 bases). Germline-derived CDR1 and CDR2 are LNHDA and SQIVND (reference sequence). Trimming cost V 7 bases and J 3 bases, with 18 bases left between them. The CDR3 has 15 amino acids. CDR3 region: CASKAGRGADTEAFF. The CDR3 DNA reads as TGTGCCAGTAAGGCTGGCAGGGGTGCGGACACTGAAGCTTTCTTT.

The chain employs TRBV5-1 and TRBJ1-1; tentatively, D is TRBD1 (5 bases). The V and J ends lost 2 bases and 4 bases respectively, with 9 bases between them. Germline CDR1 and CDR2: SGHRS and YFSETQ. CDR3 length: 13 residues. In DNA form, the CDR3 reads TGCGCCAGCAGCTTAGAAGGGGCCACTGAAGCTTTCTTT. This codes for CASSLEGATEAFF. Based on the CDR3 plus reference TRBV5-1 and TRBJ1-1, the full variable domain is KAGVTQTPRYLIKTRGQQVTLSCSPISGHRSVSWYQQTPGQGLQFLFEYFSETQRNKGNFPGRFSGRQFSNSRSEMNVSTLELGDSALYLCASSLEGATEAFFGQGTRLTVV.

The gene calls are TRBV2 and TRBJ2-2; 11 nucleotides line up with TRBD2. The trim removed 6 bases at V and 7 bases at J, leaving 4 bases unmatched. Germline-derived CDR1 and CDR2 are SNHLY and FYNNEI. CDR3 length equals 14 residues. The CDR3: CASRELAGDGELFF. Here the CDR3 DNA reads TGTGCCAGCAGGGAACTAGCGGGAGACGGGGAGCTGTTTTTT. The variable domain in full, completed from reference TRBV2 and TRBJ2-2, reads EPEVTQTPSHQVTQMGQEVILRCVPISNHLYFYWYRQILGQKVEFLVSFYNNEISEKSEIFDDQFSVERPDGSNFTLKIRSTKLEDSAMYFCASRELAGDGELFFGEGSRLTVL.

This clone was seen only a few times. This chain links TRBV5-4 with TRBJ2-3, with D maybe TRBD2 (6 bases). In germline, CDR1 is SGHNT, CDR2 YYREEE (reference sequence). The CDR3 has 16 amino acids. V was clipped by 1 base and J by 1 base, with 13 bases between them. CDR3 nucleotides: TGTGCCAGCAGCTTGTTCTCAGCTAGCGGCACAGATACGCAGTATTTT. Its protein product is CASSLFSASGTDTQYF.

CDR3 DNA sequence: TGTGCCAGCAAACTAAGGGGCGGATACGAGCAGTACGTC. Amino acids: CASKLRGGYEQYV. The chain recombines TRBV19 with TRBJ2-7; maybe TRBD1 (5 bases). Germline assignment: CDR1 LNHDA and CDR2 SQIVND (reference sequence). CDR3 length: 13 amino acids. Trimming took 9 bases from V and 4 from J, leaving 16 bases between them.